The clone carrying this TCR beta chain was observed at least ten times. Its antigen is not known. V was clipped by 4 bases and J by 5 bases; unmatched bases: 9. There are 15 residues in the CDR3. Germline CDR1 reads MDHEN; CDR2 reads SYDVKM. The source of the sample is a study of blood T cells in healthy people across ages. Study conclusions and caveats: There were more naive CD4+ cells and higher diversity in long-lived donors than in aged donors.

Together with a sample-barcoded 5' primer, a J-beta primer mix was included in a second PCR lasting about 7 to 11 cycles. TCRdb re-analysed the 5' RACE reads in MiXCR, keeping a single row per CDR3 protein. The sample contains hundreds of thousands of distinct CDR3 sequences, under 30% of which appear only once. The gene calls are TRBV28 and TRBJ2-5; 8 nucleotides line up with TRBD1. Material: blood. This receptor was obtained from a woman aged 80 or over in good health. Written as DNA, the CDR3 is TGTGCCAGCAGTTCCCCCGGGACAGGCTTCGAGACCCAGTACTTC. It specifies CASSSPGTGFETQYF.